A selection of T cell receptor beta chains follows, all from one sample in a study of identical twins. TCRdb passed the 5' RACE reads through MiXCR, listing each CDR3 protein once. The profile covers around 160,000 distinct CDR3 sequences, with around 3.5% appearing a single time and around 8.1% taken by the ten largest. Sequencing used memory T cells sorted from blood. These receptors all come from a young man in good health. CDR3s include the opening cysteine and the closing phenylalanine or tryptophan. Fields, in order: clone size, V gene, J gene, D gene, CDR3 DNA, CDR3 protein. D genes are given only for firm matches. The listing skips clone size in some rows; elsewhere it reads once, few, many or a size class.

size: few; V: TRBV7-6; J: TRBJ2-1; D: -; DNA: TGTGCCAGCAGCCAAAACTATGAGCAGTTCTTC; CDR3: CASSQNYEQFF
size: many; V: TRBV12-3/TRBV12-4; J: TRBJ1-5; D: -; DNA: TGTGCCAGCAGTTACCAGGGGATGAGCAATCAGCCCCAGCATTTT; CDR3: CASSYQGMSNQPQHF
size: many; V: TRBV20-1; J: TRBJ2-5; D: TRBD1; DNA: TGCAGTGCCCTGGACAGGGGGTTACAGACCCAGTACTTC; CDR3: CSALDRGLQTQYF
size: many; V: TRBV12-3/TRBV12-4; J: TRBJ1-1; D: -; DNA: TGTGCCAGCAACTTACAGACCATGAACACTGAAGCTTTCTTT; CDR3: CASNLQTMNTEAFF
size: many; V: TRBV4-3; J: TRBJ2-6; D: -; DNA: TGCGCCAGCAGCCAAGACAGGGGCTCTGGGGCCAACGTCCTGACTTTC; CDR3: CASSQDRGSGANVLTF
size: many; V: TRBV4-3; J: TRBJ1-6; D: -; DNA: TGCGCCAGCAGCCAAGATATGGCTTATAATTCACCCCTCCACTTT; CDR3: CASSQDMAYNSPLHF
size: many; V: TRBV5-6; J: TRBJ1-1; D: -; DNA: TGTGCCAGCAGCTTGGACAGGAAGAACACTGAAGCTTTCTTT; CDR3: CASSLDRKNTEAFF
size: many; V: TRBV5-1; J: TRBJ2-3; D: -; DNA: TGCGCCAGCAGCTTGGATGTCCAATTGAGGGATACGCAGTATTTT; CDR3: CASSLDVQLRDTQYF
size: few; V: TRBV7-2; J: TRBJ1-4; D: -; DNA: TGTGCCAGCAGCTTCGGCGGGGAAAAACTGTTTTTT; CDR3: CASSFGGEKLFF
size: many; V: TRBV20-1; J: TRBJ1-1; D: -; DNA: TGCAGTGCTAGCGACCCTAAACAGGGGAACACTGAAGCTTTCTTT; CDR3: CSASDPKQGNTEAFF
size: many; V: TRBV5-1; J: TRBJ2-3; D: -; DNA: TGCGCCAGCAATCGGGGAGCAGCAGATACGCAGTATTTT; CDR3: CASNRGAADTQYF
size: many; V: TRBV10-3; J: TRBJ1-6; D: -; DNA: TGTGCCATCAGGGACGGATCCAATAATTCACCCCTCCACTTT; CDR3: CAIRDGSNNSPLHF
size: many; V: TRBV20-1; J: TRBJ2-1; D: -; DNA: TGCAGTGCTAGTTGGCCTAGCTTAGGGGGAACCAATGAGCAGTTCTTC; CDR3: CSASWPSLGGTNEQFF
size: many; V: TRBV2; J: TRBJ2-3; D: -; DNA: TGTGCCAGCAGTGAAGCGAGGGGGGGAGTAGCCACGTTCACAGATACGCAGTATTTT; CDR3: CASSEARGGVATFTDTQYF
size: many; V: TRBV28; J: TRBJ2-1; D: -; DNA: TGTGCCAGCAGTGCACTAGCAGGATCCTACAATGAGCAGTTCTTC; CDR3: CASSALAGSYNEQFF
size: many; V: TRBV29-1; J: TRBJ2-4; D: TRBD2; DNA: TGCAGCGTCGGACTAGCGGGAGGGCCTGGAAACATTCAGTACTTC; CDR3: CSVGLAGGPGNIQYF
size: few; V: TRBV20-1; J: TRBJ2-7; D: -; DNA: TGCAGTGCCCCAAGGGGCGGCTCCTACGAGCAGTACTTC; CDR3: CSAPRGGSYEQYF
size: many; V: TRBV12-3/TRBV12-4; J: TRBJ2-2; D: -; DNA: TGTGCCAGCAGCTATCCCCCCGGGGAGCTGTTTTTT; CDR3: CASSYPPGELFF
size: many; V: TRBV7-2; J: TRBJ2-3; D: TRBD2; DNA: TGTGCCAGCATTGGGTCGAGCGGGAGATCGTGGACAGATACGCAGTATTTT; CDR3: CASIGSSGRSWTDTQYF
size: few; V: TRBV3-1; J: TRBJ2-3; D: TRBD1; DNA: TGTGCCAGCAGTCGACTTACAGGGGGCACAGATACGCAGTATTTT; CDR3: CASSRLTGGTDTQYF
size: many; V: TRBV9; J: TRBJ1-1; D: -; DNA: TGTGCCAGCAGCCCCCGACAGAGGAACACTGAAGCTTTCTTT; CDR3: CASSPRQRNTEAFF
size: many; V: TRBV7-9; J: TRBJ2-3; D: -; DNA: TGTGCCAGCAGCTCCCGGGGCCGGGGAAATACGCAGTATTTT; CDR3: CASSSRGRGNTQYF
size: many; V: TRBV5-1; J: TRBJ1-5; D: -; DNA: TGCGCCAGCAGCTTGATGGGGGATAGCAATCAGCCCCAGCATTTT; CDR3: CASSLMGDSNQPQHF
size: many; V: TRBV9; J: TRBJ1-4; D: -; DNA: TGTGCCAGCAGCGTAGCTTGGGGGGGCGCTTATAATGAAAAACTGTTTTTT; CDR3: CASSVAWGGAYNEKLFF
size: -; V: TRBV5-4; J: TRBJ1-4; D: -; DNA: TGTGCCTCAGGAAACCGGGACAACGAAAAACTGTTTTTT; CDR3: CASGNRDNEKLFF
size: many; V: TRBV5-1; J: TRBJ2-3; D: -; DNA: TGCGCCAGCAGCTCCCCAGGGGCAGGGAGCACAGATACGCAGTATTTT; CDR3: CASSSPGAGSTDTQYF
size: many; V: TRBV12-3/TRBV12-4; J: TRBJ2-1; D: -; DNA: TGTGCCAGCAGTTTAAGAGGAGCGTACAATGAGCAGTTCTTC; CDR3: CASSLRGAYNEQFF
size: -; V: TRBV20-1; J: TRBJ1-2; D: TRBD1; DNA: TGCAGTTTACCGGGACAGGAGAACTATGGCTACACCTTC; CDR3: CSLPGQENYGYTF
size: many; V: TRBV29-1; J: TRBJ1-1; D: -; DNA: TGCAGCGTTGAGAGCGGGGCTTTCTTT; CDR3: CSVESGAFF
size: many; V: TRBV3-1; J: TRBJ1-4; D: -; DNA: TGTGCCAGCAGCCACCAAAACGACGGGAATGAAAAACTGTTTTTT; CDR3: CASSHQNDGNEKLFF
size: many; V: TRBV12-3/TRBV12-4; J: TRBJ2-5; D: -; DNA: TGTGCCAGCAGTTTAGCGCAGGGGGGGGCAGAGACCCAGTACTTC; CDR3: CASSLAQGGAETQYF
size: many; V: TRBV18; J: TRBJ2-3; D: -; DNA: TGTGCCAGCTCACCACCTTCGTTATCAGATACGCAGTATTTT; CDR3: CASSPPSLSDTQYF
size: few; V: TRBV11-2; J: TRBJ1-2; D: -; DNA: TGTGCCAGCAGCCCGAGATCGGGACACTCTGGCTACACCTTC; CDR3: CASSPRSGHSGYTF
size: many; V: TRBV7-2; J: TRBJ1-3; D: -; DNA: TGTGCCAGCAGCGGCCGGCAAGGCCTCTCTGGAAACACCATATATTTT; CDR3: CASSGRQGLSGNTIYF
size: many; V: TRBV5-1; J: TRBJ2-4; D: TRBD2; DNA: TGCGCCAGCAGCTTGAGAACTAGCGGGAGGGTGTACTTC; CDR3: CASSLRTSGRVYF
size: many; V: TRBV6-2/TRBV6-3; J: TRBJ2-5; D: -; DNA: TGTGCCAGCAGTTACGGGGGTCGGGATCAAGAGACCCAGTACTTC; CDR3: CASSYGGRDQETQYF
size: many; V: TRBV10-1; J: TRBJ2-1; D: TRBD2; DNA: TGCGCCAGCAGTGAGCTTAGCGGGAGGGCCAGGGAGCAGTTCTTC; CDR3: CASSELSGRAREQFF
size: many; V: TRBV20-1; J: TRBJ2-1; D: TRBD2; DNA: TGCAGTGCAACGACGGGGACTAGCGGGAATGTTGGCAATGAGCAGTTCTTC; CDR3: CSATTGTSGNVGNEQFF
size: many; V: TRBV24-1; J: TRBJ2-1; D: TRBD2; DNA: TGTGCCACCAGTGATCGAAGCGGGAGGGTCGTAAACAATGAGCAGTTCTTC; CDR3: CATSDRSGRVVNNEQFF
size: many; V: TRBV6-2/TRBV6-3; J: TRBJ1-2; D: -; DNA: TGTGCCAGCAGGACCCGACAGGTGAACTATGGCTACACCTTC; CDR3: CASRTRQVNYGYTF
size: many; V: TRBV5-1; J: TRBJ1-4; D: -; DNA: TGCGCCAGCAGCCAAGCACCGACAACAACTAATGAAAAACTGTTTTTT; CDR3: CASSQAPTTTNEKLFF
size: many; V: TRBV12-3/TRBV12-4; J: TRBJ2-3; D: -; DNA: TGTGCCAGCAGTTCCGGGACTTTCCCGTTATATTTT; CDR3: CASSSGTFPLYF
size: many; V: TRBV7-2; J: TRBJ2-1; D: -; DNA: TGTGCCAGCAGCTTAGTCTTTGGGGGGTCCAATGAGCAGTTCTTC; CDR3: CASSLVFGGSNEQFF